This T cell receptor (beta chain) was retrieved from a study of T-cell reconstitution after alpha-beta-depleted transplantation in children. The J segment lost 3 bases and the V segment lost 1 base, leaving 6 bases of the junction unmatched. Germline loops: CDR1 SEHNR, CDR2 FQNEAQ (reference sequence). The CDR3 runs to 16 residues. The authors prepared the TCRbeta library with unique molecular identifiers. TCRdb fed the PCR reads into MiXCR, producing one record per CDR3 protein. The data show under 300,000 distinct CDR3 sequences, 9.7% seen once. This clonotype was observed many times. This TCR was recovered from a human donor who donated a stem cell graft to a child with SCID. Specimen: PBMCs from the stem cell graft donor, collected from the stem cell graft. The chain combines TRBV7-9 with TRBJ1-5; 7 positions agree with TRBD1. The CDR3 region is CASSLEGTAYNQPQHF. The CDR3 DNA sequence: TGTGCCAGCAGCTTAGAAGGGACAGCCTACAATCAGCCCCAGCATTTT. Together with reference TRBV7-9 and TRBJ1-5, the CDR3 gives the full variable domain: DTGVSQNPRHKITKRGQNVTFRCDPISEHNRLYWYRQTLGQGPEFLTYFQNEAQLEKSRLLSDRFSAERPKGSFSTLEIQRTEQGDSAMYLCASSLEGTAYNQPQHFGDGTRLSIL.